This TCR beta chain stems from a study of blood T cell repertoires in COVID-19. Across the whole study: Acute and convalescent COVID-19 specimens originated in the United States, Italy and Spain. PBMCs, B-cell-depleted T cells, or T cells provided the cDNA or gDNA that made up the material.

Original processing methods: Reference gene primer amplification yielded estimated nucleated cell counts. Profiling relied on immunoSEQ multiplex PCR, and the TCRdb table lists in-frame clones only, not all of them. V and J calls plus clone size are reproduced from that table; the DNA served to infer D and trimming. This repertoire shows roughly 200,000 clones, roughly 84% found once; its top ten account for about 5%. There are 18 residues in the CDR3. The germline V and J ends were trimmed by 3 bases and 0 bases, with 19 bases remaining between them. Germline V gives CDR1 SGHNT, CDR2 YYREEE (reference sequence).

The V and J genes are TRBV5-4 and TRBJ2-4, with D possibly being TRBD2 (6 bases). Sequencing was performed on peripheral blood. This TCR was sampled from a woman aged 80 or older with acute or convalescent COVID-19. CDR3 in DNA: TGTGCCAGCAGCTCACACCTCAGGGCGGAGGGAGCCAAAAACATTCAGTACTTC. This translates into CASSSHLRAEGAKNIQYF.